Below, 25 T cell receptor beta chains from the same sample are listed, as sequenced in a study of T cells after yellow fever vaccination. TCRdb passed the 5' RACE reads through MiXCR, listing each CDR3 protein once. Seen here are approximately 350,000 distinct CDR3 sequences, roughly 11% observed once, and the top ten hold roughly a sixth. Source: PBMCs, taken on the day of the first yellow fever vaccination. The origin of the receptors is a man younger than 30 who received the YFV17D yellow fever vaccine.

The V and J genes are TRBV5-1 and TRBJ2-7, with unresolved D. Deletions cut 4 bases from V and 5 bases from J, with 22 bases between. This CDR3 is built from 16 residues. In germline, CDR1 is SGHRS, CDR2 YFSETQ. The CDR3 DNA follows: TGCGCCAGCAGCGCCGTACAACCTATTAGGGCTGACGAGCAGTACTTC. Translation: CASSAVQPIRADEQYF. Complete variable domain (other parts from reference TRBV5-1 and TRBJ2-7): KAGVTQTPRYLIKTRGQQVTLSCSPISGHRSVSWYQQTPGQGLQFLFEYFSETQRNKGNFPGRFSGRQFSNSRSEMNVSTLELGDSALYLCASSAVQPIRADEQYFGPGTRLTVT.

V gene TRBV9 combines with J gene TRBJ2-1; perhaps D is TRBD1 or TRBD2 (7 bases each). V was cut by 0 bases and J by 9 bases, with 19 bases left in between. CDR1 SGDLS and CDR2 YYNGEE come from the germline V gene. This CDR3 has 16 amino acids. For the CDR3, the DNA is TGTGCCAGCAGCGTAGGGAGATCAGGGGGGGCGAGTGAGCAGTTCTTC. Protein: CASSVGRSGGASEQFF.

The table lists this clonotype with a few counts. The CDR3 bases are TGTGCCAGCAGCGTAGAGGCTAGCGGGGGGGCAACAGATACGCAGTATTTT. This codes for CASSVEASGGATDTQYF. This rearrangement joins TRBV9 to TRBJ2-3, with 12 bases matching TRBD2. Germline V gene data show CDR1 as SGDLS and CDR2 as YYNGEE. CDR3 length equals 17 residues. V trimming: 0 bases; J trimming: 3 bases; junction bases outside the gene matches: 5. The full variable domain, its missing parts supplied by reference TRBV9 and TRBJ2-3, is DSGVTQTPKHLITATGQRVTLRCSPRSGDLSVYWYQQSLDQGLQFLIQYYNGEERAKGNILERFSAQQFPDLHSELNLSSLELGDSALYFCASSVEASGGATDTQYFGPGTRLTVL.

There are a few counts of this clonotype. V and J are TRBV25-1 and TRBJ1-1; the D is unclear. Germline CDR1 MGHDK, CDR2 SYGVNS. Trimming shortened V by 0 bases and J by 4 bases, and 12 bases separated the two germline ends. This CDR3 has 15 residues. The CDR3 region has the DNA TGTGCCAGCAGTGAATATATCGGGGAGGTCACTGAAGCTTTCTTT. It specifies CASSEYIGEVTEAFF.

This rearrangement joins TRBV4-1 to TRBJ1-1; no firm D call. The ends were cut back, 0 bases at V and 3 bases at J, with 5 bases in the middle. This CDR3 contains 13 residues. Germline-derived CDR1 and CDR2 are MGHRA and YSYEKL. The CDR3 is CASSQDGDTEAFF. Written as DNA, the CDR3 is TGCGCCAGCAGCCAAGACGGGGACACTGAAGCTTTCTTT.

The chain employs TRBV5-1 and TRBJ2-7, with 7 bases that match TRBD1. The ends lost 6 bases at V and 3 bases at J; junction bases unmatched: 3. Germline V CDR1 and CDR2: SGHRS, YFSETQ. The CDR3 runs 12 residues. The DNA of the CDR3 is TGCGCCAGCACATCAGGGGGCTACGAGCAGTACTTC. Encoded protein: CASTSGGYEQYF.

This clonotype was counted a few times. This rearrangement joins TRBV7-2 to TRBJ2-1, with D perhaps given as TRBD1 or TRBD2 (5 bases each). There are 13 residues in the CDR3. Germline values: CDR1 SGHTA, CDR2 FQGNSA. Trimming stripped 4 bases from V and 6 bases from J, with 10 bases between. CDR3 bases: TGTGCCAGCAGCTCCCGGGGCGGCAATGAGCAGTTCTTC. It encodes CASSSRGGNEQFF.

The CDR3 DNA reads as TGTGCCAGCAGAGACGACTCTGGGGCCAACGTCCTGACTTTC. Residues: CASRDDSGANVLTF. V and J are TRBV6-4 and TRBJ2-6; D remains unclear. The CDR3 length is 14 residues. Germline CDR1 is MRHNA and CDR2 is SNTAGT. The V gene lost 6 bases and the J gene lost 0 bases, with 6 bases spanning the gap.

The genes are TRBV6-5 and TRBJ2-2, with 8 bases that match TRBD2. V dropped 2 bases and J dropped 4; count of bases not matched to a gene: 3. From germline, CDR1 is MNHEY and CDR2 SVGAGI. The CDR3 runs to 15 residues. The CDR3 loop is CASSYTTSGTGELFF. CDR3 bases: TGTGCCAGCAGTTACACCACTAGCGGCACCGGGGAGCTGTTTTTT.

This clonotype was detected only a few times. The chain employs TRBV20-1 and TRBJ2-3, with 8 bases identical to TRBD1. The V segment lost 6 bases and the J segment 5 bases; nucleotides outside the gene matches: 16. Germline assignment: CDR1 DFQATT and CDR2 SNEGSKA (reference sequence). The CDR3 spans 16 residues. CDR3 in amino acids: CSAVRQGRFRGDTQYF. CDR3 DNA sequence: TGCAGTGCCGTACGACAGGGGAGGTTCCGAGGAGATACGCAGTATTTT.

The CDR3: CASSLVAGANVLTF. The CDR3 DNA follows: TGTGCCAGCAGCTTAGTAGCTGGGGCCAACGTCCTGACTTTC. V is TRBV7-9 and J is TRBJ2-6; D unclear. There are 14 residues in the CDR3. From germline, CDR1 is SEHNR and CDR2 FQNEAQ (reference sequence). Deletions cut 1 base from V and 2 bases from J, with 3 bases between. Full variable domain (missing parts from reference TRBV7-9 and TRBJ2-6): DTGVSQNPRHKITKRGQNVTFRCDPISEHNRLYWYRQTLGQGPEFLTYFQNEAQLEKSRLLSDRFSAERPKGSFSTLEIQRTEQGDSAMYLCASSLVAGANVLTFGAGSRLTVL.

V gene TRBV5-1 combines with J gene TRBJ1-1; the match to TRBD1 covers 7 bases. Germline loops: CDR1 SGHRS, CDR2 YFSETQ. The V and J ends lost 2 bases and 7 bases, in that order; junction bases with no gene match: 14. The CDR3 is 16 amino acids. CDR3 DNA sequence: TGCGCCAGCAGCTTTTCCTCCGGGACAGACACCCTTGAAGCTTTCTTT. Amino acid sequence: CASSFSSGTDTLEAFF.

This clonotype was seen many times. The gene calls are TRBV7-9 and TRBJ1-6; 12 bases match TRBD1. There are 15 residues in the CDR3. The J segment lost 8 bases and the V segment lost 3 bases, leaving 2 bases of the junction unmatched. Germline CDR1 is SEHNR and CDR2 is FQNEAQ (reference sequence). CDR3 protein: CASSLGTGGHSPLHF. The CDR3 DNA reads TGTGCCAGCAGCTTGGGGACAGGGGGCCATTCACCCCTCCACTTT.

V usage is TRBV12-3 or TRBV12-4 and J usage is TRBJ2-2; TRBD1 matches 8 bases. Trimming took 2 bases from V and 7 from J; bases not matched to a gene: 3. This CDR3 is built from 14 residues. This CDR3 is CASSLTGGIGELFF. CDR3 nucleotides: TGTGCCAGCAGTTTAACAGGGGGGATCGGGGAGCTGTTTTTT.

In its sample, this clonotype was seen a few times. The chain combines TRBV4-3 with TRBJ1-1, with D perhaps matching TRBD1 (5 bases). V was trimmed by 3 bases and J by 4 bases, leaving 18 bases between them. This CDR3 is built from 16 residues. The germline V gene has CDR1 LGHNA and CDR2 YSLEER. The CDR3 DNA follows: TGCGCCAGCAGCCACAATCCCGGGGGTGAGGGCACTGAAGCTTTCTTT. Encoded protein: CASSHNPGGEGTEAFF.

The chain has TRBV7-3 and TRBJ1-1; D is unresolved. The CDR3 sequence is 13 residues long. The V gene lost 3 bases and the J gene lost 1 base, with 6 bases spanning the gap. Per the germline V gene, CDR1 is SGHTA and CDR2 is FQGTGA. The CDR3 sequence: CASSFLENTEAFF. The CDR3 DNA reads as TGTGCCAGCAGCTTCCTAGAGAACACTGAAGCTTTCTTT.

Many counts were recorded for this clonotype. CDR3 sequence reads: CASSSWDLGLHTIYF. CDR3 DNA sequence: TGTGCCAGCAGTTCATGGGACTTAGGTCTCCACACCATATATTTT. The V gene is TRBV12-3 or TRBV12-4, the J gene TRBJ1-3, with D maybe TRBD1 (5 bases). The CDR3 contains 15 residues. V lost 4 bases and J 8 bases, leaving 18 bases between the germline ends.

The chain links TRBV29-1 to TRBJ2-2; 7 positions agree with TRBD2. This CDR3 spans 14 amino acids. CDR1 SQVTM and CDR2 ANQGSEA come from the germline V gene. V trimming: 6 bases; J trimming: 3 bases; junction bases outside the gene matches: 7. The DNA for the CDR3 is TGCAGCGTAGCGGGGCCCATGCACACCGGGGAGCTGTTTTTT. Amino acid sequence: CSVAGPMHTGELFF.

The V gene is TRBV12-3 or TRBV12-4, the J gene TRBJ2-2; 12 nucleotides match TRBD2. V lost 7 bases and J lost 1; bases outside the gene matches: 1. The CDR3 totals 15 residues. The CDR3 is CASTGLAGNTGELFF. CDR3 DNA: TGTGCCAGCACGGGACTAGCGGGGAACACCGGGGAGCTGTTTTTT.

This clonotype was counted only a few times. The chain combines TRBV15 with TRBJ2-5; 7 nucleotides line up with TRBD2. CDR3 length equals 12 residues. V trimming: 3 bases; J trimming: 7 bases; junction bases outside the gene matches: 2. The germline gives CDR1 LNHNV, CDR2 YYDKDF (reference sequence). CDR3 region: CATSSGEGTQYF. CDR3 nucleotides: TGTGCCACCAGCAGTGGGGAGGGGACCCAGTACTTC.

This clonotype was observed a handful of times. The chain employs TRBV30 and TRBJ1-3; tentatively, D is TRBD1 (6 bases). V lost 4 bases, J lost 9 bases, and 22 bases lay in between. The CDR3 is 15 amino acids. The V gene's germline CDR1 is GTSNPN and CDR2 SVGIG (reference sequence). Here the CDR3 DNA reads TGTGCCTGGATTGGAACGGGGGGCCCTGGGGGCACCATATATTTT. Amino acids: CAWIGTGGPGGTIYF.

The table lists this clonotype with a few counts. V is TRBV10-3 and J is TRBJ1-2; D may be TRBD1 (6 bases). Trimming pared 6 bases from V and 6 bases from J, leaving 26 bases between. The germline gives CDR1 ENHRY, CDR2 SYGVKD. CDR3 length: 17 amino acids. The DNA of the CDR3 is TGTGCCATCAGACCCCCCCATCTACAGGGAGACTCCAATGGCTACACCTTC. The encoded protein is CAIRPPHLQGDSNGYTF.

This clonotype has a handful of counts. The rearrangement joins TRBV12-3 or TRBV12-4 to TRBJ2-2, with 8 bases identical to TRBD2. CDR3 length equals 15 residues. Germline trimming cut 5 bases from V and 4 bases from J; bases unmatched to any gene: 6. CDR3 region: CASSPGLVATGELFF. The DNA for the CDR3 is TGTGCCAGCAGTCCGGGACTAGTCGCCACCGGGGAGCTGTTTTTT.

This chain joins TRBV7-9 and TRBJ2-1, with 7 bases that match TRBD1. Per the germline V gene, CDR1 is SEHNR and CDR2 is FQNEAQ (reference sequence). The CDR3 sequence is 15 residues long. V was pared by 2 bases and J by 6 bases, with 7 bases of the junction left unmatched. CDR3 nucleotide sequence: TGTGCCAGCAGCTTATTGACAGGGTTTTTCAATGAGCAGTTCTTC. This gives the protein CASSLLTGFFNEQFF.

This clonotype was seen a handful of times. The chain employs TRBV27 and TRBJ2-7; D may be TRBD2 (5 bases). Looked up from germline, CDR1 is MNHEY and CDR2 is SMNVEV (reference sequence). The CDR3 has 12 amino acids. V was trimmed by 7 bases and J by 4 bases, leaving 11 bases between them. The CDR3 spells CASTSPGYEQYF. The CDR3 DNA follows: TGTGCCAGCACTTCCCCGGGATACGAGCAGTACTTC.